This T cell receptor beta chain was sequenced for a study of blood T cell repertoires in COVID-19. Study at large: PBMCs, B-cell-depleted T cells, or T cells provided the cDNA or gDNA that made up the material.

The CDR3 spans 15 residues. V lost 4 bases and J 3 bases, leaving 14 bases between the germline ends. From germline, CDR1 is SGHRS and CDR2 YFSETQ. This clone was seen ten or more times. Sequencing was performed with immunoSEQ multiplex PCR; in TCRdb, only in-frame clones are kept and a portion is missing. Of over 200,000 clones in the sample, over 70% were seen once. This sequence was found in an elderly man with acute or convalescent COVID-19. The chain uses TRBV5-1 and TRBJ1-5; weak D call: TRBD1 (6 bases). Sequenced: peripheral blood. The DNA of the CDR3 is TGCGCCAGCAGCGAGACAGGTTCCGTCAATCAGCCCCAGCATTTT. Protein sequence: CASSETGSVNQPQHF.